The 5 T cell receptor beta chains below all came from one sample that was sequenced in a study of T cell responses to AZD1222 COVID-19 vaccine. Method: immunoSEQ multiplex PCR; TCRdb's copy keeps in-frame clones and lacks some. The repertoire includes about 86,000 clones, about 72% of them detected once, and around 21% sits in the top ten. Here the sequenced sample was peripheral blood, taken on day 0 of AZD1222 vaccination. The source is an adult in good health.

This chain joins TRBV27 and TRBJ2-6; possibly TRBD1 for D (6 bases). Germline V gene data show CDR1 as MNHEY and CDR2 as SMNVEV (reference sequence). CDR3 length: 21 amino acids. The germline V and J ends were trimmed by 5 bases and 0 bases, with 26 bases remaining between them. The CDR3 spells CASSPESLYRVGGSGANVLTF. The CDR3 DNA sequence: TGTGCCAGCAGTCCAGAATCACTTTACAGGGTAGGGGGCTCTGGGGCCAACGTCCTGACTTTC.

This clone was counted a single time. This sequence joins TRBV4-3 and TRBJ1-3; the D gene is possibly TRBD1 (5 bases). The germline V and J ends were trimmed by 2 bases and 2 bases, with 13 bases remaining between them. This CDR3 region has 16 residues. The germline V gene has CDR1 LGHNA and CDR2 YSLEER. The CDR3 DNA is TGCGCCAGCAGCCAATCCTCTCCGGGACCTGGAAACACCATATATTTT. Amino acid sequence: CASSQSSPGPGNTIYF.

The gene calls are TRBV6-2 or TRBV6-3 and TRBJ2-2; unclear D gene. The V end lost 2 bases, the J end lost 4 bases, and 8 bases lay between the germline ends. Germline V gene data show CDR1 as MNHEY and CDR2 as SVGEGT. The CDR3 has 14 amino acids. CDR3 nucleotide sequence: TGTGCCAGCAGTTACGTTGCGGTCACCGGGGAGCTGTTTTTT. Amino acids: CASSYVAVTGELFF.

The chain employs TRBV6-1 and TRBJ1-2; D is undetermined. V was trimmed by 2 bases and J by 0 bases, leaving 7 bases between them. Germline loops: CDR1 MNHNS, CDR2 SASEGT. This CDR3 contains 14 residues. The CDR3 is CASSEQESNYGYTF. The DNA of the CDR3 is TGTGCCAGCAGTGAACAGGAGTCTAACTATGGCTACACCTTC.

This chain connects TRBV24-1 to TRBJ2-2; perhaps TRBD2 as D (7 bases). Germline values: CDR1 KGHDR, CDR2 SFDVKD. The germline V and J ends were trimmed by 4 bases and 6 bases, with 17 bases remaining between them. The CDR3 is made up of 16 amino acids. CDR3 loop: CATSEGGTIHPGELFF. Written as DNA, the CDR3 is TGTGCCACCAGTGAGGGGGGGACAATTCACCCCGGGGAGCTGTTTTTT.